The sequence of this T cell receptor beta chain was determined in a study of EBV T-cell therapy then PD-1 blockade in nasopharyngeal carcinoma. Trimming cost V 0 bases and J 4 bases, with 4 bases left between them. Germline V gene data show CDR1 as DFQATT and CDR2 as SNEGSKA (reference sequence). The CDR3 runs 11 residues. The treatment was: AdE1-LMPpoly-expanded autologous EBV-specific T-cell therapy followed by anti-PD-1 nivolumab. A note on this clone: Its antigen remains unknown.

Here immunoSEQ multiplex PCR was the method, and the copy in TCRdb shows in-frame clones only, minus some. The sample includes about 24,000 clones, 84% of them seen just once. This chain joins TRBV20-1 and TRBJ2-7, with D hard to call. Specimen: CD8+ T cells from blood, collected around day 65 from a patient whose treatment included autologous EBV-specific T cells and nivolumab. The source is a man in his forties or fifties with nasopharyngeal carcinoma. CDR3 coding DNA: TGCAGTGCTAGAGATCAGTACGAGCAGTACTTC. The encoded protein is CSARDQYEQYF.